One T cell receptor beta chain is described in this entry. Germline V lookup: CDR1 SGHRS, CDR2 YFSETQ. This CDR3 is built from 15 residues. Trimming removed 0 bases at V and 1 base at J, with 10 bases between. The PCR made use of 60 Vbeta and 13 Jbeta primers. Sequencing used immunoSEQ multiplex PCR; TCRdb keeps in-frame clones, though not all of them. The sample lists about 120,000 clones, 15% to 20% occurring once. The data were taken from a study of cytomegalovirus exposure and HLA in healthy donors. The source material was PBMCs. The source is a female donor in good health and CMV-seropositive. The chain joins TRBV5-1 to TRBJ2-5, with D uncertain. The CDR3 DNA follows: TGCGCCAGCAGCTTGGAGACATCCTTCCAAGAGACCCAGTACTTC. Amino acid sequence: CASSLETSFQETQYF.